The present TCR beta chain was sequenced within a study of T cell responses to AZD1222 COVID-19 vaccine. CDR3 length: 15 residues. Between the trimmed V and J ends, which lost 5 bases and 7 bases, there was a span of 18 bases. Germline CDR1 is SGHVS and CDR2 is FQNEAQ. Study results and caveats: White British donors predominated, females outnumbered males, and clonal diversity was possibly underestimated. The span of vaccine-associated CD4 TCRs extended across spike, with dominance at 160-218 and 743-854.

Generated by immunoSEQ multiplex PCR, the TCRdb table keeps only in-frame clones and is missing some. This sample has around 120,000 clones, with roughly 89% found just once. Turning to this clone: Its antigen is still unknown.

The gene calls are TRBV7-8 and TRBJ2-1; TRBD1 might be the D (5 bases). This receptor was taken from an adult in good health. The material was peripheral blood, obtained on day 0 of AZD1222 vaccination. The chain's CDR3 is CASSPQGSSFNEQFF. In nucleotides, the CDR3 is TGTGCCAGCAGCCCGCAGGGCTCGAGTTTTAATGAGCAGTTCTTC.